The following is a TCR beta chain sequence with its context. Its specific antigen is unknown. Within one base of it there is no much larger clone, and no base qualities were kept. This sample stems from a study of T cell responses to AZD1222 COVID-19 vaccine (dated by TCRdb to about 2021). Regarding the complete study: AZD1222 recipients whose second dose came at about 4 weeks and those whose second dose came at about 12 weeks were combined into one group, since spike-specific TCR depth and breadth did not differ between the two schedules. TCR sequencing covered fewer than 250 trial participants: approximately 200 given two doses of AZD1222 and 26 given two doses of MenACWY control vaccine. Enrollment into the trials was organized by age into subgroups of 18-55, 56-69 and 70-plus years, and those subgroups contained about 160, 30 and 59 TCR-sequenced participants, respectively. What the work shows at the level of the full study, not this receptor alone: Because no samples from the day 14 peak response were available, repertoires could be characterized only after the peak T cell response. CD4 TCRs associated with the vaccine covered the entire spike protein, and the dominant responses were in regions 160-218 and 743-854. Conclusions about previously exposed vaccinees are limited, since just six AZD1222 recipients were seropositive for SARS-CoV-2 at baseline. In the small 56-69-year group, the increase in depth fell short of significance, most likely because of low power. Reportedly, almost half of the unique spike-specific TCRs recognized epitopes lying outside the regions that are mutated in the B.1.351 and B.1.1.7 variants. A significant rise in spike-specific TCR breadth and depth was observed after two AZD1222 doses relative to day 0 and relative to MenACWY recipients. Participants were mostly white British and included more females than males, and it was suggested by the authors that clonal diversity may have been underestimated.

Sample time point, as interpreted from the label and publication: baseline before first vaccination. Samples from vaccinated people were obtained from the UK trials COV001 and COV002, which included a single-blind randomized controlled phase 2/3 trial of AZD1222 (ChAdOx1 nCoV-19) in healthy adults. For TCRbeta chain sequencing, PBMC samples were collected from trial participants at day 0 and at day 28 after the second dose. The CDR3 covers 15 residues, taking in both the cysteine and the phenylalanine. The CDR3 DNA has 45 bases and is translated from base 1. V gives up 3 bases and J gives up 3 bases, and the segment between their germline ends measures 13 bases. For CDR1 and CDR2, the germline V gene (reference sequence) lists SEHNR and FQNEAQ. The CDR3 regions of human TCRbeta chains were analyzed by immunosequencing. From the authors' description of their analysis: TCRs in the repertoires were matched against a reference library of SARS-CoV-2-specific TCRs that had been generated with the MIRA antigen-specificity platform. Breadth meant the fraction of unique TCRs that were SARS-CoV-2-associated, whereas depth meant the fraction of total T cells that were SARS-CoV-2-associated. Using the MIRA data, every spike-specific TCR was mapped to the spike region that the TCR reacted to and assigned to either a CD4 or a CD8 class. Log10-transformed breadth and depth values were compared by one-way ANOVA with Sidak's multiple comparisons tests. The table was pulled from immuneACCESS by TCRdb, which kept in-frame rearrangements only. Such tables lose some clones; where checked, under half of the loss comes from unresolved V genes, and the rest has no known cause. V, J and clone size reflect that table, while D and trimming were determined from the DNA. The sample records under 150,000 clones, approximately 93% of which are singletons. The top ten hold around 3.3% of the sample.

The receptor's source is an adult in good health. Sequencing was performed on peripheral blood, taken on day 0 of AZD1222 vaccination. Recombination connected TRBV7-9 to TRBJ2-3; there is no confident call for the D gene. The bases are TGTGCCAGCAGCTTCCCCCGGCCGCAGACAGATACGCAGTATTTT. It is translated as CASSFPRPQTDTQYF.